The rows below give T cell receptor beta chains drawn from one sample of a study of blood T cells in healthy people across ages. TCRdb re-called the 5' RACE reads through MiXCR, storing one row per CDR3 protein. The sample holds hundreds of thousands of distinct CDR3 sequences, less than 25% seen once. These data also featured in a second study, about T cells of mothers and their children.

Specimen: blood. The receptors here all came from a boy aged 5-17 years in good health. Both conserved end residues are part of each CDR3. The order of the fields is clone size, V gene, D gene, J gene, CDR3 DNA, CDR3 protein. The D gene is left open where the match is weak. Clone size is shown for a subset of rows, as once, few, many or a class of expanded clone.

clone size: few
V gene: TRBV5-1
D gene: -
J gene: TRBJ2-1
CDR3 DNA: TGCGCCAGCACCCCCTCCCAAGGGGGCTCCTACAATGAGCAGTTCTTC
CDR3 protein: CASTPSQGGSYNEQFF

clone size: -
V gene: TRBV19
D gene: -
J gene: TRBJ2-2
CDR3 DNA: TGTGCCAGTAGTATCATGGGATTCGGGGAGCTGTTTTTT
CDR3 protein: CASSIMGFGELFF

clone size: -
V gene: TRBV6-2/TRBV6-3
D gene: TRBD1
J gene: TRBJ2-7
CDR3 DNA: TGTGCCAGCCAAAGGGGGCGGAACTACGAGCAGTACTTC
CDR3 protein: CASQRGRNYEQYF

clone size: many
V gene: TRBV7-9
D gene: TRBD2
J gene: TRBJ2-5
CDR3 DNA: TGTGCCAGCAGCTTAGAGCGGGAGGGCCGAGAGACCCAGTACTTC
CDR3 protein: CASSLEREGRETQYF

clone size: few
V gene: TRBV6-5
D gene: -
J gene: TRBJ1-2
CDR3 DNA: TGTGCCAGCAGGGAGCGTGCAGCCTATGGCTACACCTTC
CDR3 protein: CASRERAAYGYTF

clone size: few
V gene: TRBV29-1
D gene: -
J gene: TRBJ2-7
CDR3 DNA: TGCAGCGTTGAAGTACCTAGCAGCTACGAGCAGTACTTC
CDR3 protein: CSVEVPSSYEQYF

clone size: -
V gene: TRBV20-1
D gene: -
J gene: TRBJ2-1
CDR3 DNA: TGCAGTGCTAGAGACGAGAGGGAGCGGAAGGGGGGCCATGAGCAGTTCTTC
CDR3 protein: CSARDERERKGGHEQFF

clone size: -
V gene: TRBV7-3
D gene: -
J gene: TRBJ1-5
CDR3 DNA: TGTGCCAGCAGCTTAATGGTAGAGGGGCTCGTGCAATCTCAGCCCCAGCATTTT
CDR3 protein: CASSLMVEGLVQSQPQHF

clone size: many
V gene: TRBV6-5
D gene: -
J gene: TRBJ2-7
CDR3 DNA: TGTGCCAGCAGTTACTCAGCGGGTTACGAGCAGTACTTC
CDR3 protein: CASSYSAGYEQYF

clone size: -
V gene: TRBV20-1
D gene: -
J gene: TRBJ1-2
CDR3 DNA: TGCAGTGCTCTTGGCCCCCGGGGCTATGGCTACACCTTC
CDR3 protein: CSALGPRGYGYTF

clone size: -
V gene: TRBV6-2/TRBV6-3
D gene: -
J gene: TRBJ2-7
CDR3 DNA: TGTGCCAGCAGTTACTCGACAGATTCCTACGAGCAGTACTTC
CDR3 protein: CASSYSTDSYEQYF

clone size: -
V gene: TRBV7-2
D gene: TRBD2
J gene: TRBJ2-4
CDR3 DNA: TGTGCCAGCAGCTTAAGGCGCGGGAGTATGACCAAAAACATTCAGTACTTC
CDR3 protein: CASSLRRGSMTKNIQYF

clone size: -
V gene: TRBV20-1
D gene: -
J gene: TRBJ1-4
CDR3 DNA: TGCAGTGCTAGGGCTGATAATGAAAAACTGTTTTTT
CDR3 protein: CSARADNEKLFF

clone size: -
V gene: TRBV12-5
D gene: -
J gene: TRBJ2-5
CDR3 DNA: TGTGCTAGTGGCGAGTGGGGGGAGACCCAGTACTTC
CDR3 protein: CASGEWGETQYF

clone size: few
V gene: TRBV28
D gene: -
J gene: TRBJ2-7
CDR3 DNA: TGTGCCAGCAGTTTAAGAGGGTTCCACGAGCAGTACTTC
CDR3 protein: CASSLRGFHEQYF

clone size: -
V gene: TRBV10-3
D gene: -
J gene: TRBJ2-7
CDR3 DNA: TGTGCCATCAGTGGGACGGGCTACGAGCAGTACTTC
CDR3 protein: CAISGTGYEQYF

clone size: -
V gene: TRBV12-1
D gene: -
J gene: TRBJ2-3
CDR3 DNA: TGTGCCAGCAGCCTCGGGGTGGCAGATACGCAGTATTTT
CDR3 protein: CASSLGVADTQYF

clone size: -
V gene: TRBV12-3/TRBV12-4
D gene: -
J gene: TRBJ2-3
CDR3 DNA: TGTGCCAGCAGTTTCCGTACGGGGGCAGTGGCAGATACGCAGTATTTT
CDR3 protein: CASSFRTGAVADTQYF

clone size: few
V gene: TRBV7-3
D gene: -
J gene: TRBJ2-1
CDR3 DNA: TGTGCCAGCAGCCCCGCGCTGGGGGCGAGAAATGAGCAGTTCTTC
CDR3 protein: CASSPALGARNEQFF

clone size: -
V gene: TRBV5-1
D gene: -
J gene: TRBJ2-7
CDR3 DNA: TGCGCCAGCAGCTTTAGGATTAGCTCCTACGAGCAGTACTTC
CDR3 protein: CASSFRISSYEQYF

clone size: few
V gene: TRBV29-1
D gene: -
J gene: TRBJ2-3
CDR3 DNA: TGCAGCGTTGAGGGACCACTAGCTTCCGACACAGATACGCAGTATTTT
CDR3 protein: CSVEGPLASDTDTQYF

clone size: many
V gene: TRBV18
D gene: -
J gene: TRBJ2-5
CDR3 DNA: TGTGCCAGCAGCCCAGGACCCCAAGAGACCCAGTACTTC
CDR3 protein: CASSPGPQETQYF

clone size: few
V gene: TRBV2
D gene: TRBD1
J gene: TRBJ2-6
CDR3 DNA: TGTGCCAGCAGTGAAGCCAGGGACAGAGTAGACTCTGGGGCCAACGTCCTGACTTTC
CDR3 protein: CASSEARDRVDSGANVLTF

clone size: -
V gene: TRBV4-3
D gene: -
J gene: TRBJ1-2
CDR3 DNA: TGCGCCAGCAGCCAAGATGGGGCCCGGACAAGTTATGGCTACACCTTC
CDR3 protein: CASSQDGARTSYGYTF

clone size: -
V gene: TRBV28
D gene: TRBD2
J gene: TRBJ2-1
CDR3 DNA: TGTGCCAGCAGTTTATCCGGCGGGAGGGCAGGGAATGAGCAGTTCTTC
CDR3 protein: CASSLSGGRAGNEQFF

clone size: -
V gene: TRBV7-2
D gene: -
J gene: TRBJ1-6
CDR3 DNA: TGTGCCAGCAGCTTAGGGCGGGGGTGGGAAGAATCACCCCTCCACTTT
CDR3 protein: CASSLGRGWEESPLHF

clone size: -
V gene: TRBV20-1
D gene: -
J gene: TRBJ2-5
CDR3 DNA: TGCAGTGCTACTCAGTACCAAGAGACCCAGTACTTC
CDR3 protein: CSATQYQETQYF

clone size: -
V gene: TRBV4-1
D gene: TRBD2
J gene: TRBJ2-1
CDR3 DNA: TGCGCCAGCAGCCGCAAATCCGGGACTAGCGGGAGCTCCTACAATGAGCAGTTCTTC
CDR3 protein: CASSRKSGTSGSSYNEQFF

clone size: few
V gene: TRBV6-6
D gene: TRBD1
J gene: TRBJ1-2
CDR3 DNA: TGTGCCAGCACCCAATTAGGGACAGGGGTTGGCTATGGCTACACCTTC
CDR3 protein: CASTQLGTGVGYGYTF

clone size: few
V gene: TRBV12-3/TRBV12-4
D gene: -
J gene: TRBJ1-2
CDR3 DNA: TGTGCCAGCAGTTTCCGCTCTAACTATGGCTACACCTTC
CDR3 protein: CASSFRSNYGYTF

clone size: -
V gene: TRBV29-1
D gene: -
J gene: TRBJ2-1
CDR3 DNA: TGCAGCGTTGACTCCGGGAAACGCAATGAGCAGTTCTTC
CDR3 protein: CSVDSGKRNEQFF

clone size: few
V gene: TRBV27
D gene: -
J gene: TRBJ2-7
CDR3 DNA: TGTGCCACCAAGACAGAGGGAGGATCCTACGAGCAGTACTTC
CDR3 protein: CATKTEGGSYEQYF

clone size: -
V gene: TRBV6-6
D gene: TRBD2
J gene: TRBJ2-5
CDR3 DNA: TGTGCCAGCAGCCGCGGGAGGAGCCAAGAGACCCAGTACTTC
CDR3 protein: CASSRGRSQETQYF

clone size: -
V gene: TRBV20-1
D gene: TRBD1
J gene: TRBJ2-7
CDR3 DNA: TGCAGTGCTAGAGGGGACAGGGGGCTTGAGCAGTACTTC
CDR3 protein: CSARGDRGLEQYF

clone size: -
V gene: TRBV9
D gene: TRBD1
J gene: TRBJ1-1
CDR3 DNA: TGTGCCAGCAGCCTTACCGGGACAGGGGTCACTGAAGCTTTCTTT
CDR3 protein: CASSLTGTGVTEAFF

clone size: few
V gene: TRBV28
D gene: TRBD2
J gene: TRBJ2-7
CDR3 DNA: TGTGCCAGCAGATGGGTGCGGGGGGCTATCAACGAGCAGTACTTC
CDR3 protein: CASRWVRGAINEQYF

clone size: -
V gene: TRBV27
D gene: TRBD1
J gene: TRBJ1-4
CDR3 DNA: TGTGCCAGCAGTGGGAGGGGGCAGGGTGGAGTCCCCGAAAAACTGTTTTTT
CDR3 protein: CASSGRGQGGVPEKLFF

clone size: few
V gene: TRBV28
D gene: -
J gene: TRBJ2-2
CDR3 DNA: TGTGCCAGCAGTTCGAAGACAGGATACACCGGGGAGCTGTTTTTT
CDR3 protein: CASSSKTGYTGELFF

clone size: -
V gene: TRBV27
D gene: -
J gene: TRBJ2-7
CDR3 DNA: TGTGCCAGCAGTCTCGGACGGATGACCTACGAGCAGTACTTC
CDR3 protein: CASSLGRMTYEQYF

clone size: -
V gene: TRBV6-6
D gene: TRBD1
J gene: TRBJ1-6
CDR3 DNA: TGTGCCAGCAGGCTCTCCCCACAGGGGAATAATTCACCCCTCCACTTT
CDR3 protein: CASRLSPQGNNSPLHF

clone size: few
V gene: TRBV20-1
D gene: -
J gene: TRBJ1-3
CDR3 DNA: TGCAGCTGTTGGCGCGGAAACACCATATATTTT
CDR3 protein: CSCWRGNTIYF

clone size: few
V gene: TRBV15
D gene: TRBD1
J gene: TRBJ2-7
CDR3 DNA: TGTGCCACCAGCAGAGGAGAGACAGGGGGCTTTGAGCAGTACTTC
CDR3 protein: CATSRGETGGFEQYF

clone size: once
V gene: TRBV6-2/TRBV6-3
D gene: TRBD2
J gene: TRBJ2-7
CDR3 DNA: TGTGCCAGCAGTCCTATCTCTAGCGGCCACGAGCAGTACTTC
CDR3 protein: CASSPISSGHEQYF

clone size: -
V gene: TRBV7-9
D gene: -
J gene: TRBJ1-1
CDR3 DNA: TGTGCCAGCAGCCTCCTTGGACACGGCAACACTGAAGCTTTCTTT
CDR3 protein: CASSLLGHGNTEAFF

clone size: few
V gene: TRBV3-1
D gene: -
J gene: TRBJ2-7
CDR3 DNA: TGTGCCAGCAGCGCCAACTTAGGGCGTGAGACCTACGAGCAGTACTTC
CDR3 protein: CASSANLGRETYEQYF

clone size: few
V gene: TRBV14
D gene: -
J gene: TRBJ2-5
CDR3 DNA: TGTGCCAGCAGCCCACGAAACGTGGGGGAGACCCATTACTTC
CDR3 protein: CASSPRNVGETHYF

clone size: many
V gene: TRBV29-1
D gene: -
J gene: TRBJ2-7
CDR3 DNA: TGCAGCGTTGTCCATTCCCTCGAGCAGTACTTC
CDR3 protein: CSVVHSLEQYF

clone size: -
V gene: TRBV4-1
D gene: -
J gene: TRBJ2-7
CDR3 DNA: TGCGCCAGCAGCCAAGAGTTGACTCTCTACGAGCAGTACTTC
CDR3 protein: CASSQELTLYEQYF

clone size: many
V gene: TRBV7-9
D gene: -
J gene: TRBJ1-4
CDR3 DNA: TGTGCCAGCAGCACCTACAATGAAAAACTGTTTTTT
CDR3 protein: CASSTYNEKLFF

clone size: few
V gene: TRBV20-1
D gene: -
J gene: TRBJ2-5
CDR3 DNA: TGCAGTGCTACCGGCGCAGGGGCCTCAGAGACCCAGTACTTC
CDR3 protein: CSATGAGASETQYF

clone size: -
V gene: TRBV27
D gene: -
J gene: TRBJ2-5
CDR3 DNA: TGTGCCAGCGCCATGGGGGGCTTAACGCAAGAGACCCAGTACTTC
CDR3 protein: CASAMGGLTQETQYF

clone size: few
V gene: TRBV7-9
D gene: -
J gene: TRBJ2-1
CDR3 DNA: TGTGCCAGCAGCTTAGAAGGGTTAGGGGAAGAGCAGTTCTTC
CDR3 protein: CASSLEGLGEEQFF

clone size: -
V gene: TRBV7-9
D gene: TRBD1
J gene: TRBJ1-1
CDR3 DNA: TGTGCCAGCAGCCCAACAGGGGTTATTGAAGCTTTCTTT
CDR3 protein: CASSPTGVIEAFF

clone size: -
V gene: TRBV29-1
D gene: -
J gene: TRBJ2-7
CDR3 DNA: TGCAGCGTCTTTGACAGTTCCTACGAGCAGTACTTC
CDR3 protein: CSVFDSSYEQYF

clone size: -
V gene: TRBV12-3/TRBV12-4
D gene: -
J gene: TRBJ2-6
CDR3 DNA: TGTGCCAGCAGTCCGAGGCAGGGTAACTCTGGGGCCAACGTCCTGACTTTC
CDR3 protein: CASSPRQGNSGANVLTF

clone size: few
V gene: TRBV29-1
D gene: TRBD1
J gene: TRBJ2-3
CDR3 DNA: TGCAGCGTTGAAGAGGACAGGGGGAATCCAGATACGCAGTATTTT
CDR3 protein: CSVEEDRGNPDTQYF

clone size: few
V gene: TRBV7-8
D gene: -
J gene: TRBJ2-3
CDR3 DNA: TGTGCCAGCAGCTTATCACGGCCTCGGTCAGATACGCAGTATTTT
CDR3 protein: CASSLSRPRSDTQYF

clone size: few
V gene: TRBV7-2
D gene: -
J gene: TRBJ2-3
CDR3 DNA: TGTGCCAGCAGCTTAGTCGGCACCTCAGATACGCAGTATTTT
CDR3 protein: CASSLVGTSDTQYF

clone size: few
V gene: TRBV7-9
D gene: -
J gene: TRBJ1-3
CDR3 DNA: TGTGCCAGCAGCTTCTCGGATTTTGCTGCGCTAGGTGGAAACACCATATATTTT
CDR3 protein: CASSFSDFAALGGNTIYF

clone size: few
V gene: TRBV4-3
D gene: -
J gene: TRBJ2-6
CDR3 DNA: TGCGCCAGCAGCCAAGACCCCCGGGGCTCTGGGGCCAACGTCCTGACTTTC
CDR3 protein: CASSQDPRGSGANVLTF